This entry lists 16 T cell receptor beta chains sequenced from one sample in a study of beta chain features in type 1 diabetes. Overall study results and limits: In every one of the four CD4+ subsets, TCRB CDR3s were moderately but significantly shorter in Type 1 diabetes patients.

The antigens these receptors bind are not known. Reverse transcription of all isolated RNA meant that expressed TCRB transcripts were sequenced. Profiling relied on immunoSEQ multiplex PCR, and the TCRdb table lists in-frame clones only, not all of them. The sample gives 160,000 or so clones, around 63% of which show up once; 0.08% to 0.095% is in the top ten. The sequencing input was naive CD4+ T cells from blood. Receptors originate from a man aged 25-40 years with type 1 diabetes.

The chain uses TRBV5-6 and TRBJ2-5, with D perhaps matching TRBD1 (6 bases). CDR1 SGHDT and CDR2 YYEEEE come from the germline V gene. Trimming took 4 bases from V and 4 from J, leaving 23 bases between them. The CDR3 totals 17 residues. This CDR3 reads CASSRLRTARSPETQYF. In DNA, the CDR3 is TGTGCCAGCAGCCGTTTACGGACAGCCAGGTCCCCAGAGACCCAGTACTTC.

This chain uses TRBV28 with TRBJ2-5; perhaps TRBD2 as D (5 bases). CDR3 length: 11 residues. V shed 6 bases and J shed 5 bases, with 7 bases lying between them. The V gene's germline CDR1 is MDHEN and CDR2 SYDVKM. The DNA of the CDR3 is TGTGCCAGCAGCCGCGGGGAGACCCAGTACTTC. Protein: CASSRGETQYF. The full variable domain, completed using reference TRBV28 and TRBJ2-5, is DVKVTQSSRYLVKRTGEKVFLECVQDMDHENMFWYRQDPGLGLRLIYFSYDVKMKEKGDIPEGYSVSREKKERFSLILESASTNQTSMYLCASSRGETQYFGPGTRLLVL.

The V gene is TRBV15, the J gene TRBJ2-3; D may be TRBD1 (6 bases). Germline V gives CDR1 LNHNV, CDR2 YYDKDF (reference sequence). This CDR3 spans 15 amino acids. Trimming removed 6 bases from V and 1 base from J, with 14 bases in between. CDR3 nucleotide sequence: TGTGCCACCAGTCCGATGAGGACAGGCACAGATACGCAGTATTTT. Translating it yields CATSPMRTGTDTQYF.

Regarding this clone: This CDR3 is also generated by other DNA sequences in the sample. The chain couples TRBV18 to TRBJ2-5; D is possibly TRBD1 (6 bases). This CDR3 contains 12 residues. Trimming cost V 6 bases and J 3 bases, with 8 bases left between them. Germline V CDR1 and CDR2: KGHSH, LQKENI. The CDR3 bases are TGTGCCAGCTCCCCAGGGGAAGAGACCCAGTACTTC. Translating gives CASSPGEETQYF.

The chain has TRBV7-2 and TRBJ2-7; no reliable D call. V was clipped by 2 bases and J by 5 bases, with 19 bases between them. The CDR3 is 16 amino acids. Germline assignment: CDR1 SGHTA and CDR2 FQGNSA. CDR3 DNA: TGTGCCAGCAGCTTAAATTTCCATGGTTCCCCCCACGAGCAGTACTTC. Its protein is CASSLNFHGSPHEQYF. Supplemented by reference TRBV7-2 and TRBJ2-7, the full variable domain reads GAGVSQSPSNKVTEKGKDVELRCDPISGHTALYWYRQSLGQGLEFLIYFQGNSAPDKSGLPSDRFSAERTGGSVSTLTIQRTQQEDSAVYLCASSLNFHGSPHEQYFGPGTRLTVT.

The chain is built from TRBV6-5 and TRBJ2-5; 7 positions agree with TRBD1. This CDR3 is built from 14 residues. V was clipped by 6 bases and J by 1 base; unmatched bases: 5. Germline CDR1 is MNHEY and CDR2 is SVGAGI. DNA of the CDR3: TGTGCCAGCAGCCGGGGACAGCTCCAAGAGACCCAGTACTTC. It encodes CASSRGQLQETQYF.

The chain links TRBV9 to TRBJ1-6; TRBD1 is a possible D gene (5 bases). V was pared by 3 bases and J by 9 bases, with 16 bases between. Per the germline V gene, CDR1 is SGDLS and CDR2 is YYNGEE. CDR3 length: 15 amino acids. This CDR3 reads CASSERGVLRSPLHF. The CDR3 nucleotides read TGTGCCAGCAGCGAGCGAGGGGTGTTACGTTCACCCCTCCACTTT.

This clone was detected a few times. The chain links TRBV12-5 to TRBJ2-5; maybe TRBD1 (5 bases). CDR3 size: 15 residues. V was clipped by 1 base and J by 4 bases, with 13 bases between them. The germline CDR1 and CDR2 sequences are LGHNT and FRNRAP. The CDR3 is CASGLATTVPETQYF. The CDR3 nucleotides are TGTGCTAGTGGTTTGGCGACGACAGTCCCAGAGACCCAGTACTTC.

J is TRBJ2-1 and V is TRBV4-1; the D gene could be TRBD1 or TRBD2 (5 bases each). Trimming stripped 0 bases from V and 2 bases from J, with 8 bases between. Germline V gene sequence: CDR1 MGHRA, CDR2 YSYEKL. CDR3 size: 15 residues. The CDR3 spells CASSQERGTYNEQFF. The CDR3 coding sequence is TGCGCCAGCAGCCAAGAGAGGGGAACCTACAATGAGCAGTTCTTC.

This chain links TRBV18 with TRBJ2-5, with D uncertain. Germline V gives CDR1 KGHSH, CDR2 LQKENI. CDR3 length: 11 residues. V dropped 6 bases and J dropped 4 bases, with 6 bases sitting between them. CDR3 region: CASSIGETQYF. For the CDR3, the DNA is TGTGCCAGCTCGATAGGAGAGACCCAGTACTTC.

V is TRBV6-6 and J is TRBJ1-4; D is undetermined. Trimming took off 6 bases at V and 0 bases at J, with 11 bases between the two ends. Germline CDR1 MNHNY, CDR2 SVGAGI (reference sequence). This CDR3 spans 15 amino acids. The CDR3 coding sequence is TGTGCCAGCAGGGGCGGGCAAGCAACTAATGAAAAACTGTTTTTT. Translating it yields CASRGGQATNEKLFF.

This clone has just a few counts. This chain links TRBV30 with TRBJ2-5; D call uncertain. V was cut by 3 bases and J by 4 bases, with 12 bases left in between. Germline V gene data show CDR1 as GTSNPN and CDR2 as SVGIG (reference sequence). There are 13 residues in the CDR3. CDR3 DNA: TGTGCCTGGAGCGTCCGCATCGGAGAGACCCAGTACTTC. It is translated as CAWSVRIGETQYF.

J is TRBJ2-3 and V is TRBV11-2; D is uncertain. V was clipped by 6 bases and J by 3 bases, with 10 bases between them. The CDR3 is 13 residues long. Germline CDR1 SGHAT, CDR2 FQNNGV. The CDR3 reads CASRFTETDTQYF. CDR3 DNA sequence: TGTGCCAGCAGATTTACCGAAACAGATACGCAGTATTTT. The full variable domain, rest sourced from reference TRBV11-2 and TRBJ2-3, is EAGVAQSPRYKIIEKRQSVAFWCNPISGHATLYWYQQILGQGPKLLIQFQNNGVVDDSQLPKDRFSAERLKGVDSTLKIQPAKLEDSAVYLCASRFTETDTQYFGPGTRLTVL.

This clone showed up just a few times. The rearrangement joins TRBV4-2 to TRBJ2-2, with D possibly matching TRBD1 (5 bases). Germline V CDR1 and CDR2: LGHNA, YNFKEQ. The CDR3 covers 16 residues. The V end lost 0 bases, the J end lost 1 base, and 9 bases lay between the germline ends. For the CDR3, the DNA is TGTGCCAGCAGCCAAGATGGGGCAGGGAACACCGGGGAGCTGTTTTTT. The encoded protein is CASSQDGAGNTGELFF.

V gene TRBV15 combines with J gene TRBJ1-1; the D gene is possibly TRBD1 (6 bases). The V gene's germline CDR1 is LNHNV and CDR2 YYDKDF (reference sequence). The V gene lost 1 base and the J gene lost 0 bases, with 9 bases spanning the gap. The CDR3 is 15 residues long. The CDR3 here is CATSRGGQMNTEAFF. The CDR3 DNA follows: TGTGCCACCAGCAGAGGAGGACAGATGAACACTGAAGCTTTCTTT.

The V gene is TRBV5-1, the J gene TRBJ2-5, with 7 bases matching TRBD1. V gave up 4 bases and J gave up 1 base; unmatched junction bases: 4. Germline CDR1 is SGHRS and CDR2 is YFSETQ. The CDR3 has 14 amino acids. CDR3 region: CASSEGQSQETQYF. As DNA, the CDR3 is TGCGCCAGCAGCGAGGGACAGTCCCAAGAGACCCAGTACTTC.